These 14 T cell receptor beta chains came from one sample sequenced in a study of post-analysis software for immune sequencing data. General study findings and limits: Controls showed lower frequencies than patients for a few TRBV segments, and TRBV5-6, TRBV5-1 and TRBV20-1 were among these.

Included in the TCR beta cDNA libraries were unique molecular identifiers. Each CDR3 protein is one row after TCRdb ran MiXCR on the PCR reads. The table records over 250,000 distinct CDR3 sequences, 36% of them present only once. These TCRs are of unknown antigen specificity. The sample comprised blood. The receptors were gathered from a girl between 5 and 17 years old with multiple sclerosis.

This chain joins TRBV12-3 or TRBV12-4 and TRBJ1-5; D is ambiguous. CDR3 length: 14 residues. Trimming removed 5 bases at V and 5 bases at J, with 13 bases between. The CDR3: CASSRPGFDQPQHF. The CDR3 DNA sequence: TGTGCCAGCAGTCGGCCGGGTTTCGATCAGCCCCAGCATTTT.

Note on this clonotype: A much larger clone lies a single base off, so this may be a read error. The rearrangement links TRBV3-1 to TRBJ2-5; TRBD2 matches at 7 bases. Germline V gene data show CDR1 as LGHDT and CDR2 as YNNKEL (reference sequence). Unmatched junction bases numbered 9, after V lost 0 bases and J lost 5 bases. This CDR3 is 16 amino acids long. The CDR3: CASSQDTTTGGETQYF. The CDR3, as DNA: TGTGCCAGCAGCCAAGATACGACGACCGGGGGGGAGACCCAGTACTTC.

This clonotype was picked up a small number of times. This chain links TRBV6-6 with TRBJ2-2; tentatively, D is TRBD2 (6 bases). Germline CDR1 MNHNY, CDR2 SVGAGI (reference sequence). This CDR3 has 16 amino acids. Trimming removed 2 bases from V and 5 bases from J, with 15 bases in between. CDR3: CASSYPGLARTGELFF. CDR3 coding DNA: TGTGCCAGCAGTTACCCCGGGCTAGCGAGGACCGGGGAGCTGTTTTTT.

The V gene is TRBV14, the J gene TRBJ1-1, with 10 bases that match TRBD1. The ends lost 3 bases at V and 3 bases at J; junction bases unmatched: 7. The CDR3 extends over 16 amino acids. Germline V CDR1 and CDR2: SGHDN, FVKESK. The CDR3, as DNA: TGTGCCAGCAGCCAGTGGGGACAGGGGAAGGACACTGAAGCTTTCTTT. Translated, it gives CASSQWGQGKDTEAFF. Supplemented by reference TRBV14 and TRBJ1-1, the full variable domain reads EAGVTQFPSHSVIEKGQTVTLRCDPISGHDNLYWYRRVMGKEIKFLLHFVKESKQDESGMPNNRFLAERTGGTYSTLKVQPAELEDSGVYFCASSQWGQGKDTEAFFGQGTRLTVV.

Remarks on this clonotype: Germline is not matched at one junction end, which may reflect a read error. This chain joins TRBV5-1 and TRBJ1-1; no definite D call. The CDR3 has 15 amino acids. CDR1 and CDR2 from the germline V gene are SGHRS and YFSETQ. DNA of the CDR3: TGCGCCAGCAGCTTGGATCGGGGTGCGAACGCTGAAGCTTTCTTT. Encoded protein: CASSLDRGANAEAFF.

The gene calls are TRBV19 and TRBJ1-4; D is ambiguous. CDR1 is LNHDA and CDR2 is SQIVND in the germline V gene (reference sequence). The CDR3 length is 13 residues. The V gene lost 5 bases and the J gene lost 6 bases, with 10 bases spanning the gap. The CDR3 bases are TGTGCCAGTAGTGTCTGGGGAGATGAAAAACTGTTTTTT. Encoded protein: CASSVWGDEKLFF. Full variable domain (outside the CDR3, taken from reference TRBV19 and TRBJ1-4): DGGITQSPKYLFRKEGQNVTLSCEQNLNHDAMYWYRQDPGQGLRLIYYSQIVNDFQKGDIAEGYSVSREKKESFPLTVTSAQKNPTAFYLCASSVWGDEKLFFGSGTQLSVL.

This sequence joins TRBV7-9 and TRBJ2-1; D possibly uses TRBD1 or TRBD2 (5 bases each). V was pared by 9 bases and J by 12 bases, with 21 bases between. This CDR3 is 13 amino acids long. CDR1 is SEHNR, CDR2 FQNEAQ, per germline (reference sequence). The CDR3 loop reads CASSGAEKGRQFF. CDR3 in DNA: TGTGCCAGTTCGGGCGCAGAGAAGGGGAGGCAGTTCTTC.

A note on this clonotype: This may be a read error, as it is one base from a much larger clone. The chain combines TRBV7-6 with TRBJ2-6, with TRBD1 matching 8 bases. The CDR3 covers 19 residues. Germline CDR1 and CDR2: SGHVS and FNYEAQ. Trimming cost V 5 bases and J 2 bases; bases outside gene matches: 14. CDR3 DNA: TGTGCCAGCAGCCGACACGTAGCAGGGGGCGCGGCTGGGGCCAACGTCCTGACTTTC. It encodes CASSRHVAGGAAGANVLTF.

There are many counts of this clonotype. The V gene is TRBV7-2, the J gene TRBJ2-1; D is unresolved. This CDR3 spans 11 amino acids. CDR1 is SGHTA and CDR2 is FQGNSA in the germline V gene. V dropped 6 bases and J dropped 8 bases, with 8 bases sitting between them. This CDR3 is CASRYTDEQFF. The DNA of the CDR3 is TGTGCCAGCAGATACACTGATGAGCAGTTCTTC.

The table lists this clonotype with many counts. The rearrangement joins TRBV5-1 to TRBJ2-5, with TRBD1 matching 9 bases. This CDR3 spans 15 amino acids. The V segment lost 5 bases and the J segment 5 bases; nucleotides outside the gene matches: 10. Germline lookup yields CDR1 SGHRS and CDR2 YFSETQ. CDR3 sequence reads: CASREQGATWETQYF. CDR3 in DNA: TGCGCCAGCAGAGAACAGGGGGCTACGTGGGAGACCCAGTACTTC.

On this clonotype: A clone one base away is much larger, so this may be a read error. V and J are TRBV5-1 and TRBJ2-6; D is tentatively TRBD1 or TRBD2 (5 bases each). The germline CDR1 and CDR2 sequences are SGHRS and YFSETQ. The CDR3 runs to 16 residues. The CDR3 loop is CASRLGDSSGANVLTF. The CDR3 nucleotides read TGCGCCAGCCGCTTGGGAGACAGCTCTGGGGCCAACGTCCTGACTTTC. The variable domain in full, completed from reference TRBV5-1 and TRBJ2-6, reads KAGVTQTPRYLIKTRGQQVTLSCSPISGHRSVSWYQQTPGQGLQFLFEYFSETQRNKGNFPGRFSGRQFSNSRSEMNVSTLELGDSALYLCASRLGDSSGANVLTFGAGSRLTVL.

The chain is built from TRBV12-3 or TRBV12-4 and TRBJ1-3; D is ambiguous. CDR3 length equals 16 residues. Trimming removed 6 bases from V and 0 bases from J, with 15 bases in between. CDR3: CASRLAGTHSGNTIYF. The CDR3 nucleotides are TGTGCCAGCAGATTGGCCGGTACCCACTCTGGAAACACCATATATTTT.

The V gene is TRBV10-2, the J gene TRBJ2-1; D possibly corresponds to TRBD2 (5 bases). V lost 6 bases, J lost 0 bases, and 12 bases lay in between. CDR3 length equals 15 residues. The germline V gene encodes CDR1 WSHSY and CDR2 SAAADI. Here the CDR3 reads CASRDWMSSYNEQFF. CDR3 DNA: TGCGCCAGCAGGGACTGGATGAGCTCCTACAATGAGCAGTTCTTC.

This clonotype was seen at least ten times. This sequence joins TRBV10-3 and TRBJ2-1; D gene ambiguous. There are 11 residues in the CDR3. Germline-derived CDR1 and CDR2 are ENHRY and SYGVKD. V was trimmed by 6 bases and J by 8 bases, leaving 8 bases between them. The CDR3 DNA reads as TGTGCCATCAGCCCCGGTGATGAGCAGTTCTTC. Amino acid sequence: CAISPGDEQFF.